This T cell receptor beta chain emerged from a study of CD8+ T cells in alopecia areata. Study-level background: Among treated patients, oral tofacitinib was administered at 5 to 10 mg twice daily.

The CDR3 spans 14 residues. Per germline, CDR1 MNHEY and CDR2 SMNVEV (reference sequence). Trimming cost V 6 bases and J 4 bases; bases outside gene matches: 6. Documented treatment: oral pan-JAK inhibitor, 5-10 mg twice daily. cDNA reverse transcribed from extracted RNA served as the sequencing template. Assay: immunoSEQ multiplex PCR; the TCRdb copy retains only in-frame clones and omits some. The sample includes approximately 160,000 clones, roughly 60% seen only once; the top ten take 14%. The clonotype originates from a human donor with alopecia areata. This chain uses TRBV27 with TRBJ1-2, with TRBD1 identical over 9 bases. The starting material was CD4+ T cells sorted from blood, obtained at week 24, from a patient treated with tofacitinib. In nucleotides, the CDR3 is TGTGCCAGCAGGACCGGGACAGGGACCTATGGCTACACCTTC. Translated, it gives CASRTGTGTYGYTF.